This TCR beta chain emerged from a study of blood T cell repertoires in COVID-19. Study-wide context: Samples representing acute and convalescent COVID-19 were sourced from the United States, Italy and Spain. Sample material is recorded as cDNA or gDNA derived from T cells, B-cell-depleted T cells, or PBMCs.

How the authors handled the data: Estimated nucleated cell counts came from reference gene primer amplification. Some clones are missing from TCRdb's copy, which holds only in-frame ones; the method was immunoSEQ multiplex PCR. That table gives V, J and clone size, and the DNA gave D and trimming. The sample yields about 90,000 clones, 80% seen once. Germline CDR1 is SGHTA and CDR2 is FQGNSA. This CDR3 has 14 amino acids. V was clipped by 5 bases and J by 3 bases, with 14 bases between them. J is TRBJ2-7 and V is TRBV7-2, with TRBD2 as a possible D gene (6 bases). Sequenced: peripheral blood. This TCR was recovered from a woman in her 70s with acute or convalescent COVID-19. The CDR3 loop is CASSAAPGVYEQYF. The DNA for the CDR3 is TGTGCCAGCAGCGCCGCGCCGGGGGTCTACGAGCAGTACTTC.